What follows are 20 T cell receptor beta chains derived from one specimen sequenced in a study of TIL therapy for anti-PD-1-resistant metastatic lung cancer. The immunoSEQ assay was v3. Here immunoSEQ multiplex PCR was the method, and the copy in TCRdb shows in-frame clones only, minus some. The sample includes about 100,000 clones, about three fifths of them seen just once. The time point is: pre-treatment sample, taken before nivolumab and TIL therapy. Tumor tissue came from excised metastases, mostly pleural nodules or supraclavicular lymph nodes. This specimen consisted of tumor tissue, obtained at baseline. These receptors were collected from a person aged 25-80 years with non-small cell lung cancer.

This sequence joins TRBV27 and TRBJ1-1; D is uncertain. CDR3 size: 13 residues. Trimming removed 5 bases from V and 1 base from J, with 8 bases in between. Germline V gene data show CDR1 as MNHEY and CDR2 as SMNVEV (reference sequence). The CDR3 DNA sequence: TGTGCCAGCAGTCCCTCCTGGAACACTGAAGCTTTCTTT. Translating it yields CASSPSWNTEAFF.

This clone was seen only once. This rearrangement joins TRBV11-2 to TRBJ2-7; 9 positions match TRBD2. CDR3 length: 14 amino acids. Germline trimming cut 5 bases from V and 6 bases from J; bases unmatched to any gene: 8. Germline loops: CDR1 SGHAT, CDR2 FQNNGV. CDR3 sequence reads: CASSSSGGISEQYF. CDR3 DNA: TGTGCCAGCAGCAGTAGCGGGGGAATCTCCGAGCAGTACTTC.

The DNA for the CDR3 is TGTGCCAGCACCGCTGTGGGCGCCCAAGAGACCCAGTACTTC. Its translation: CASTAVGAQETQYF. This chain connects TRBV27 to TRBJ2-5; no reliable D call. CDR3 length: 14 residues. The germline CDR1 and CDR2 sequences are MNHEY and SMNVEV (reference sequence). The germline V and J ends were trimmed by 7 bases and 1 base, with 13 bases remaining between them.

This clone was detected many times. V gene TRBV6-6 combines with J gene TRBJ2-7; D perhaps matches TRBD1 (6 bases). V shed 6 bases and J shed 3 bases, with 21 bases lying between them. This CDR3 is 16 amino acids long. The V gene's germline CDR1 is MNHNY and CDR2 SVGAGI (reference sequence). CDR3 sequence: CASRPGTPGWGYEQYF. In DNA form, the CDR3 reads TGTGCCAGCAGACCTGGGACACCCGGGTGGGGCTACGAGCAGTACTTC.

This clone occurred many times. This chain joins TRBV28 and TRBJ2-5; D perhaps matches TRBD1 (6 bases). V was cut by 7 bases and J by 1 base, with 10 bases left in between. Germline values: CDR1 MDHEN, CDR2 SYDVKM. The CDR3 covers 13 residues. CDR3 nucleotides: TGTGCCAGCAAGGGGGTACTCCAAGAGACCCAGTACTTC. Protein: CASKGVLQETQYF. Based on the CDR3 plus reference TRBV28 and TRBJ2-5, the full variable domain is DVKVTQSSRYLVKRTGEKVFLECVQDMDHENMFWYRQDPGLGLRLIYFSYDVKMKEKGDIPEGYSVSREKKERFSLILESASTNQTSMYLCASKGVLQETQYFGPGTRLLVL.

The rearrangement uses TRBV5-1 and TRBJ2-2; 8 bases are shared with TRBD1. This CDR3 is 16 amino acids long. With 2 bases clipped from V and 0 bases from J, the junction kept 3 bases outside the gene matches. Germline V gene lookup returns CDR1 SGHRS and CDR2 YFSETQ. This CDR3 is CASSFLTGANTGELFF. In nucleotides, the CDR3 is TGCGCCAGCAGCTTCCTGACAGGGGCGAACACCGGGGAGCTGTTTTTT.

The chain combines TRBV7-2 with TRBJ2-3, with D perhaps matching TRBD1 or TRBD2 (6 bases each). The CDR3 totals 15 residues. Germline CDR1 and CDR2: SGHTA and FQGNSA. V lost 5 bases, J lost 6 bases, and 18 bases lay in between. In nucleotides, the CDR3 is TGTGCCAGCAGCGCCCGGGGGCCCTCCGTCGATACGCAGTATTTT. Translated, it gives CASSARGPSVDTQYF.

This clone was found a few times. The chain couples TRBV30 to TRBJ1-6, with no clear D. Germline CDR1 is GTSNPN and CDR2 is SVGIG (reference sequence). V lost 8 bases, J lost 0 bases, and 8 bases lay in between. The CDR3 contains 13 residues. CDR3 in amino acids: CAATSSYNSPLHF. DNA of the CDR3: TGTGCCGCTACGAGCTCCTATAATTCACCCCTCCACTTT.

This chain's CDR3 is CASSVNRGYEQYF. The DNA of the CDR3 is TGTGCCAGCAGTGTGAACAGGGGCTACGAGCAGTACTTC. The rearrangement uses TRBV2 and TRBJ2-7; 7 bases line up with TRBD1. With V trimmed by 4 bases and J by 3 bases, 3 bases remained unmatched. Germline V gene lookup returns CDR1 SNHLY and CDR2 FYNNEI. The CDR3 contains 13 residues.

The chain uses TRBV7-9 and TRBJ2-7, with D uncertain. CDR3 length: 14 amino acids. Between the trimmed V and J ends, which lost 1 base and 3 bases, there was a span of 10 bases. The germline V gene has CDR1 SEHNR and CDR2 FQNEAQ (reference sequence). The CDR3 DNA follows: TGTGCCAGCAGCTTAGGGTCGAGTGACTACGAGCAGTACTTC. Amino acid sequence: CASSLGSSDYEQYF. The full variable domain, its missing parts supplied by reference TRBV7-9 and TRBJ2-7, is DTGVSQNPRHKITKRGQNVTFRCDPISEHNRLYWYRQTLGQGPEFLTYFQNEAQLEKSRLLSDRFSAERPKGSFSTLEIQRTEQGDSAMYLCASSLGSSDYEQYFGPGTRLTVT.

Note on this clone: Distinct nucleotide sequences in the sample also encode this CDR3. The V gene is TRBV20-1, the J gene TRBJ1-4, with unresolved D. The CDR3 consists of 13 residues. Per the germline V gene, CDR1 is DFQATT and CDR2 is SNEGSKA (reference sequence). V lost 3 bases to trimming and J lost 0 bases, with 5 bases between them. DNA for the CDR3: TGCAGTGCTAGTGGGACAACTAATGAAAAACTGTTTTTT. It specifies CSASGTTNEKLFF.

The V call is TRBV3-1 (or the pseudogene TRBV3-2), the J call TRBJ1-1, with TRBD1 matching over 9 bases. There are 20 residues in the CDR3. From germline, CDR1 is LGHDT and CDR2 YNNKEL (reference sequence). V lost 0 bases and J lost 0; bases outside the gene matches: 14. DNA of the CDR3: TGTGCCAGCAGCCAAGAGACCCGTGGGACAGGGAGGCCCCTGAACACTGAAGCTTTCTTT. As protein: CASSQETRGTGRPLNTEAFF.

The chain is built from TRBV7-9 and TRBJ1-5; possible D gene TRBD1, 5 bases. The CDR3 has 14 amino acids. V dropped 5 bases and J dropped 2 bases, with 10 bases sitting between them. The germline V gene has CDR1 SEHNR and CDR2 FQNEAQ (reference sequence). The CDR3 nucleotides read TGTGCCAGCAGCCCGGGGGGGGGCAATCAGCCCCAGCATTTT. Translated, it gives CASSPGGGNQPQHF.

This clone appeared a few times. The rearrangement links TRBV9 to TRBJ2-7; D possibly uses TRBD1 or TRBD2 (6 bases each). Trimming pared 0 bases from V and 6 bases from J, leaving 13 bases between. Germline-derived CDR1 and CDR2 are SGDLS and YYNGEE. The CDR3 extends over 14 amino acids. The CDR3 reads CASSVDPGGGEQYF. The CDR3 DNA is TGTGCCAGCAGCGTAGATCCCGGGGGCGGCGAGCAGTACTTC.

This rearrangement joins TRBV28 to TRBJ1-5, with no clear D. CDR1 MDHEN and CDR2 SYDVKM come from the germline V gene. The CDR3 sequence is 16 residues long. V shed 3 bases and J shed 4 bases, with 16 bases lying between them. CDR3 loop: CASSLWAAAGNQPQHF. The DNA for the CDR3 is TGTGCCAGCAGTTTGTGGGCAGCCGCTGGTAATCAGCCCCAGCATTTT. Using reference TRBV28 and TRBJ1-5 for the parts outside the CDR3, the full variable domain is DVKVTQSSRYLVKRTGEKVFLECVQDMDHENMFWYRQDPGLGLRLIYFSYDVKMKEKGDIPEGYSVSREKKERFSLILESASTNQTSMYLCASSLWAAAGNQPQHFGDGTRLSIL.

This clone was recorded many times. The gene calls are TRBV6-5 and TRBJ2-7, with D perhaps matching TRBD1 (5 bases). CDR3 length: 13 amino acids. Trimming removed 7 bases from V and 6 bases from J, with 16 bases in between. Looked up from germline, CDR1 is MNHEY and CDR2 is SVGAGI. The CDR3 coding sequence is TGTGCCAGCACTACGTTGGGGCGAGGCGAGCAGTACTTC. Translated: CASTTLGRGEQYF.

Details on this clone: In the same sample, other DNA sequences code for this CDR3. The CDR3 coding sequence is TGTGCCTGGAGTGGGACTTGGGATCAGCCCCAGCATTTT. It encodes CAWSGTWDQPQHF. The chain carries TRBV30 and TRBJ1-5; D is undetermined. The germline V and J ends were trimmed by 1 base and 5 bases, with 9 bases remaining between them. Germline V CDR1 and CDR2: GTSNPN, SVGIG (reference sequence). The CDR3 covers 13 residues.

The chain carries TRBV14 and TRBJ1-4; 7 bases map to TRBD1. The V segment lost 5 bases and the J segment 2 bases; nucleotides outside the gene matches: 2. Germline loops: CDR1 SGHDN, CDR2 FVKESK. This CDR3 spans 14 amino acids. The CDR3 bases are TGTGCCAGCAGCTGGGACAGTACTAATGAAAAACTGTTTTTT. Translation: CASSWDSTNEKLFF.

V is TRBV5-4 and J is TRBJ2-7, with TRBD1 matching over 7 bases. V shed 1 base and J 3 bases; nucleotides not matched to a gene: 7. The germline CDR1 and CDR2 sequences are SGHNT and YYREEE (reference sequence). This CDR3 is built from 15 residues. CDR3 sequence reads: CASSLLGQDLYEQYF. CDR3 bases: TGTGCCAGCAGCTTGTTAGGACAGGACCTCTACGAGCAGTACTTC.

This clone appeared a few times. J is TRBJ2-7 and V is TRBV7-2, with 10 bases aligning to TRBD1. CDR3 length equals 14 residues. V lost 5 bases and J lost 3; bases outside the gene matches: 4. Per germline, CDR1 SGHTA and CDR2 FQGNSA. The CDR3 region is CASSKGQGYYEQYF. The CDR3 DNA reads TGTGCCAGCAGCAAGGGACAGGGGTACTACGAGCAGTACTTC.